A single sample gave rise to the 32 T cell receptor beta chains below, sequenced in a study of Ad26.COV2.S vaccination and SARS-CoV-2 variants. The treatment is: over 15 received Ad26.COV2.S at low or high dose, single or two shots; 5 received placebo; per-sample allocation not given. Material that was analyzed had been drawn on day 63 after the first vaccine or placebo injection. Repertoires were generated with immunoSEQ multiplex PCR, while TCRdb's copy carries only in-frame clones and drops some. The sample lists approximately 400,000 clones, approximately 85% seen once, with approximately 3.5% in the top ten. The sample was peripheral blood, taken in a trial of Ad26.COV2.S vaccine versus placebo. All receptors derive from a person aged 18-65 years who received the Ad26.COV2.S COVID-19 vaccine or a placebo.

This sequence joins TRBV3-1 (or the pseudogene TRBV3-2) and TRBJ2-7; D not resolved. The length of the CDR3 is 15 residues. Trimming cost V 0 bases and J 1 base, with 10 bases left between them. Germline V lookup: CDR1 LGHDT, CDR2 YNNKEL (reference sequence). CDR3 loop: CASSQEFRPSYEQYF. For the CDR3, the DNA is TGTGCCAGCAGCCAAGAGTTTCGGCCATCCTACGAGCAGTACTTC.

Comment on this clone: Because the CDR3's place on the DNA is in doubt, the DNA is left out and the CDR3 is given as listed by TCRdb. This chain connects TRBV27 to TRBJ1-2. Germline V gene lookup returns CDR1 MNHEY and CDR2 SMNVEV (reference sequence). The CDR3 has 15 residues if both end residues are counted. The CDR3 is CASSFLAGLNYGYTF.

There are a few counts of this clone. The chain couples TRBV4-1 to TRBJ1-3, with TRBD1 matching over 7 bases. V gave up 3 bases and J gave up 2 bases; unmatched junction bases: 4. Per the germline V gene, CDR1 is MGHRA and CDR2 is YSYEKL. This CDR3 has 15 amino acids. The CDR3 loop is CASSHPRGTGNTIYF. DNA for the CDR3: TGCGCCAGCAGCCACCCCAGGGGGACTGGAAACACCATATATTTT.

This rearrangement joins TRBV19 to TRBJ1-1, with no clear D. The CDR3 runs 12 residues. The V gene's germline CDR1 is LNHDA and CDR2 SQIVND (reference sequence). The germline V and J ends were trimmed by 7 bases and 1 base, with 7 bases remaining between them. CDR3 residues: CASNWENTEAFF. The CDR3 coding sequence is TGTGCCAGTAATTGGGAGAACACTGAAGCTTTCTTT.

The CDR3 nucleotides are TGCAGTGCTAGTACAGGTTTCCAACCGAGCTCTGGGGCCAACGTCCTGACTTTC. As protein: CSASTGFQPSSGANVLTF. V is TRBV20-1 and J is TRBJ2-6; possible D gene TRBD1, 5 bases. With 3 bases removed from V and 0 bases from J, the gap between germline ends came to 18 bases. The CDR3 spans 18 residues. Germline loops: CDR1 DFQATT, CDR2 SNEGSKA (reference sequence).

The genes are TRBV24-1 and TRBJ2-7; D is possibly TRBD1 (5 bases). The CDR3 spans 13 residues. V was cut by 5 bases and J by 2 bases, with 9 bases left in between. CDR1 is KGHDR, CDR2 SFDVKD, per germline. DNA for the CDR3: TGTGCCACCAGTGCCCCAGGGACCTACGAGCAGTACTTC. Amino acid sequence: CATSAPGTYEQYF.

This rearrangement joins TRBV27 to TRBJ2-7; possibly TRBD2 for D (6 bases). Trimming removed 5 bases at V and 7 bases at J, with 9 bases between. CDR3 length: 11 amino acids. Germline values: CDR1 MNHEY, CDR2 SMNVEV (reference sequence). DNA for the CDR3: TGTGCCAGCAGTGCTGGGGGGGAGCAGTACTTC. Amino acid sequence: CASSAGGEQYF.

V gene TRBV7-2 combines with J gene TRBJ1-5, with D possibly being TRBD1 (6 bases). The V gene lost 1 base and the J gene lost 7 bases, with 14 bases spanning the gap. CDR3 length equals 15 residues. In germline, CDR1 is SGHTA, CDR2 FQGNSA. Here the CDR3 reads CASSLGVRGRQPQHF. The CDR3 DNA sequence: TGTGCCAGCAGCTTAGGCGTCAGGGGCCGACAGCCCCAGCATTTT.

The chain has TRBV12-5 and TRBJ2-4; 8 bases are a match to TRBD2. Germline V gene lookup returns CDR1 LGHNT and CDR2 FRNRAP. The CDR3 covers 15 residues. The J segment lost 1 base and the V segment lost 7 bases, leaving 6 bases of the junction unmatched. The CDR3 region is CASAPGGMAKNIQYF. The CDR3 DNA follows: TGTGCTAGTGCACCGGGGGGGATGGCCAAAAACATTCAGTACTTC.

The chain couples TRBV7-9 to TRBJ1-1, with D perhaps TRBD1 (6 bases). The V and J ends lost 5 bases and 4 bases respectively, with 14 bases between them. This CDR3 spans 14 amino acids. Germline-derived CDR1 and CDR2 are SEHNR and FQNEAQ (reference sequence). The CDR3 region is CASSTSRGSTEAFF. The CDR3 region has the DNA TGTGCCAGCAGCACCTCGAGGGGGTCCACTGAAGCTTTCTTT.

This clone was seen only a few times. J is TRBJ2-7 and V is TRBV5-4; D is possibly TRBD1 (6 bases). V lost 1 base and J lost 3, with 14 bases in between. CDR3 length: 15 amino acids. CDR1 SGHNT and CDR2 YYREEE come from the germline V gene (reference sequence). DNA of the CDR3: TGTGCCAGCAGCTTGCCCGACAGGTCCAGCTACGAGCAGTACTTC. The encoded protein is CASSLPDRSSYEQYF.

The chain links TRBV6-5 to TRBJ1-1; TRBD1 matches 7 bases. The germline V gene encodes CDR1 MNHEY and CDR2 SVGAGI. The V gene end was trimmed by 6 bases and the J gene end by 7 bases; junction bases not matched to a gene: 8. The CDR3 runs 13 residues. CDR3 in amino acids: CASSRGGAVEAFF. CDR3 DNA: TGTGCCAGCAGCCGAGGGGGCGCGGTTGAAGCTTTCTTT.

V and J are TRBV19 and TRBJ2-5; no definite D call. The CDR3 loop spans 12 amino acids. Trimming took 2 bases from V and 5 from J, leaving 6 bases between them. From germline, CDR1 is LNHDA and CDR2 SQIVND (reference sequence). CDR3 protein: CASSIREETQYF. The CDR3 nucleotides read TGTGCCAGTAGTATAAGAGAGGAGACCCAGTACTTC.

This clone was detected only once. The chain employs TRBV6-5 and TRBJ2-7, with D hard to call. V was cut by 6 bases and J by 2 bases, with 17 bases left in between. CDR3 length equals 15 residues. Germline V gene sequence: CDR1 MNHEY, CDR2 SVGAGI. The CDR3 region is CASSSAPPGPYEQYF. The CDR3 DNA sequence: TGTGCCAGCAGCTCCGCCCCTCCAGGACCCTACGAGCAGTACTTC.

This clone has a single count. This chain links TRBV5-3 with TRBJ2-3; tentatively, D is TRBD2 (6 bases). TRBV5-3 is given ORF status, its function remaining uncertain. V was clipped by 6 bases and J by 1 base, with 18 bases between them. This CDR3 comprises 16 residues. The CDR3 region has the DNA TGTGCCAGAAAATGCGGGACGGAGTTTCGCACAGATACGCAGTATTTT. As protein: CARKCGTEFRTDTQYF.

The chain couples TRBV7-2 to TRBJ2-2; 9 bases are shared with TRBD2. V lost 8 bases to trimming and J lost 5 bases; unmatched junction nucleotides: 6. The CDR3 runs to 14 residues. CDR1 and CDR2 (germline): SGHTA, FQGNSA. In DNA, the CDR3 is TGTGCCAGCGAACCGAGCGGGGGGACCGGGGAGCTGTTTTTT. Protein: CASEPSGGTGELFF.

This chain uses TRBV4-3 with TRBJ2-1; 10 bases agree with TRBD1. Germline lookup yields CDR1 LGHNA and CDR2 YSLEER. After removal of 0 bases from V and 4 bases from J, the junction contained 6 bases not matched to a gene. The CDR3 totals 17 residues. In DNA form, the CDR3 reads TGCGCCAGCAGCCAAGATCCGCGGGACAGGGGATACAATGAGCAGTTCTTC. Residues: CASSQDPRDRGYNEQFF.

The chain recombines TRBV6-2 or TRBV6-3 with TRBJ2-7, with 7 bases identical to TRBD2. The V and J ends lost 2 bases and 2 bases, in that order; junction bases with no gene match: 6. Germline CDR1 and CDR2: MNHEY and SVGEGT. There are 15 residues in the CDR3. CDR3 in amino acids: CASSYLAEFTYEQYF. In DNA, the CDR3 is TGTGCCAGCAGTTACCTAGCGGAGTTCACCTACGAGCAGTACTTC.

The chain combines TRBV3-1 (or the pseudogene TRBV3-2) with TRBJ1-5; D is unresolved. The germline gives CDR1 LGHDT, CDR2 YNNKEL (reference sequence). The CDR3 covers 15 residues. Trimming cost V 5 bases and J 0 bases, with 11 bases left between them. The CDR3 bases are TGTGCCAGCAGCTTCGCCGGCAATAGCAATCAGCCCCAGCATTTT. Translation gives CASSFAGNSNQPQHF.

The chain has TRBV28 and TRBJ2-7; 11 bases map to TRBD2. This CDR3 contains 13 residues. Germline V gene data show CDR1 as MDHEN and CDR2 as SYDVKM. The trim removed 11 bases at V and 6 bases at J, leaving 9 bases unmatched. Written as DNA, the CDR3 is TGTGCCGCGGGACTAGCGGCGTCTCGCGAGCAGTACTTC. Translated: CAAGLAASREQYF.

The V call is TRBV10-3, the J call TRBJ1-2; D gene ambiguous. CDR1 is ENHRY and CDR2 is SYGVKD in the germline V gene. Trimming left V 0 bases short and J 4 bases short, with 9 bases between. The length of the CDR3 is 14 residues. The CDR3 DNA reads as TGTGCCATCAGTGAGTCGACCCACATCTATGGCTACACCTTC. Residues: CAISESTHIYGYTF.

The V gene is TRBV5-1, the J gene TRBJ2-2, with a weak D call TRBD1 (6 bases). V gave up 1 base and J gave up 6 bases, with 16 bases separating them. This CDR3 is 16 amino acids long. The germline CDR1 and CDR2 sequences are SGHRS and YFSETQ. The CDR3 DNA reads TGCGCCAGCAGCTTGAAGGCAGGGGTGTATCCCGGGGAGCTGTTTTTT. Translated, it gives CASSLKAGVYPGELFF.

This chain joins TRBV9 and TRBJ2-5, with 7 bases lining up with TRBD2. The CDR3 is 12 residues long. CDR1 is SGDLS and CDR2 is YYNGEE in the germline V gene. J lost 9 bases, V lost 4 bases, and 6 bases had no gene match. Here the CDR3 DNA reads TGTGCCAGCAGCTCCGTGGCGGGGGCCCAGTACTTC. This sequence encodes CASSSVAGAQYF.

This clone appeared once. The rearrangement links TRBV5-1 to TRBJ2-1; 8 positions match TRBD2. The germline V gene encodes CDR1 SGHRS and CDR2 YFSETQ. This CDR3 has 13 amino acids. Trimming took 9 bases from V and 9 from J; bases not matched to a gene: 11. The CDR3 spells CATRAGEAGEQFF. The CDR3 DNA reads TGCGCCACCAGAGCGGGAGAGGCTGGTGAGCAGTTCTTC.

The V gene is TRBV7-2, the J gene TRBJ2-7; TRBD1 matches at 8 bases. Germline lookup yields CDR1 SGHTA and CDR2 FQGNSA. CDR3 length: 14 residues. The ends lost 4 bases at V and 2 bases at J; junction bases unmatched: 4. This CDR3 reads CASSSGGRTYEQYF. For the CDR3, the DNA is TGTGCCAGCAGCTCAGGGGGCAGGACCTACGAGCAGTACTTC.

The chain uses TRBV7-8 and TRBJ2-2; 10 bases are shared with TRBD1. The trim removed 5 bases at V and 4 bases at J, leaving 10 bases unmatched. The V gene's germline CDR1 is SGHVS and CDR2 FQNEAQ. The CDR3 extends over 17 amino acids. Here the CDR3 reads CASSPVDRGPSTGELFF. The CDR3 region has the DNA TGTGCCAGCAGCCCGGTAGACAGGGGGCCTTCCACCGGGGAGCTGTTTTTT.

There are a few counts of this clone. This chain connects TRBV6-4 to TRBJ1-1; 9 nucleotides match TRBD1. Germline trimming cut 5 bases from V and 6 bases from J; bases unmatched to any gene: 7. The length of the CDR3 is 14 residues. Germline V gene data show CDR1 as MRHNA and CDR2 as SNTAGT. CDR3 sequence reads: CASSTDRGSPEAFF. CDR3 nucleotides: TGTGCCAGCAGTACGGACAGGGGTTCGCCTGAAGCTTTCTTT.

The sample holds one count of this clone. J is TRBJ1-2 and V is TRBV10-3; TRBD1 matches at 8 bases. The CDR3 extends over 13 amino acids. V lost 7 bases to trimming and J lost 7 bases; unmatched junction nucleotides: 8. From germline, CDR1 is ENHRY and CDR2 SYGVKD. The CDR3 DNA follows: TGTGCCATCACCGAGGACAGGGCGTTTGGCTACACCTTC. Its translation is CAITEDRAFGYTF.

The chain links TRBV30 to TRBJ1-5; D uncertain. This CDR3 contains 14 residues. The V end was cut by 1 base, the J end by 9 bases, with 16 bases between. From germline, CDR1 is GTSNPN and CDR2 SVGIG (reference sequence). The CDR3 is CAWSEPDQRGPQHF. CDR3 sequence (DNA): TGTGCCTGGAGTGAGCCAGACCAGCGGGGGCCCCAGCATTTT.

The genes are TRBV4-3 and TRBJ2-7; no firm D call. Germline values: CDR1 LGHNA, CDR2 YSLEER. V gave up 7 bases and J gave up 7 bases, with 11 bases separating them. This CDR3 spans 11 amino acids. DNA for the CDR3: TGCGCCAGCATCGTCGTCATAGAGCAGTACTTC. It is translated as CASIVVIEQYF.

V usage is TRBV18 and J usage is TRBJ1-2; 7 bases are a match to TRBD1. V shed 4 bases and J 5 bases; nucleotides not matched to a gene: 7. The germline gives CDR1 KGHSH, CDR2 LQKENI. This CDR3 contains 14 residues. The CDR3 protein is CASSHTGQIYGYTF. The CDR3 region has the DNA TGTGCCAGCTCACACACGGGACAGATTTATGGCTACACCTTC.

This clone was counted once. The chain combines TRBV6-1 with TRBJ2-5; D ambiguous. The CDR3 loop spans 14 amino acids. In germline, CDR1 is MNHNS, CDR2 SASEGT. V lost 1 base and J lost 4, with 10 bases in between. DNA of the CDR3: TGTGCCAGCAGTGAAGGGTGGAGCCCAGAGACCCAGTACTTC. Translated: CASSEGWSPETQYF.